These 6 T cell receptor beta chains came from one sample sequenced in a study of TIL therapy for anti-PD-1-resistant metastatic lung cancer. Time point in this sample: pre-treatment sample, taken before nivolumab and TIL therapy. Sequencing used immunoSEQ v3. Sequencing was performed with immunoSEQ multiplex PCR; in TCRdb, only in-frame clones are kept and a portion is missing. The data hold tens of thousands of clones, with about two thirds observed a single time. This specimen was blood, taken at baseline. The receptors derive from a person aged 25 to 79 with non-small cell lung cancer.

The rearrangement links TRBV9 to TRBJ2-1; D gene unclear. Trimming cost V 0 bases and J 0 bases, with 10 bases left between them. CDR1 is SGDLS, CDR2 YYNGEE, per germline. This CDR3 comprises 16 residues. CDR3 in DNA: TGTGCCAGCAGCGTAGTGGGCAGTAGCTCCTACAATGAGCAGTTCTTC. It codes for CASSVVGSSSYNEQFF.

This clone has more than one count but fewer than ten. This rearrangement joins TRBV30 to TRBJ2-3, with 9 bases fitting TRBD2. There are 14 residues in the CDR3. Looked up from germline, CDR1 is GTSNPN and CDR2 is SVGIG (reference sequence). Unmatched junction bases numbered 7, after V lost 4 bases and J lost 5 bases. CDR3 protein: CAWTIAGDGDTQYF. The CDR3 DNA sequence: TGTGCCTGGACCATAGCGGGAGACGGAGATACGCAGTATTTT.

This clone was detected only a few times. This chain connects TRBV5-1 to TRBJ2-1; TRBD1 aligns across 7 bases. CDR3 length equals 15 residues. Germline V gene lookup returns CDR1 SGHRS and CDR2 YFSETQ. V dropped 2 bases and J dropped 7; count of bases not matched to a gene: 9. This CDR3 reads CASSLTDRVGNEQFF. The CDR3 nucleotides are TGCGCCAGCAGCTTAACCGACAGGGTAGGGAATGAGCAGTTCTTC. Combining the CDR3 with reference TRBV5-1 and TRBJ2-1 gives the whole variable domain KAGVTQTPRYLIKTRGQQVTLSCSPISGHRSVSWYQQTPGQGLQFLFEYFSETQRNKGNFPGRFSGRQFSNSRSEMNVSTLELGDSALYLCASSLTDRVGNEQFFGPGTRLTVL.

V gene TRBV19 combines with J gene TRBJ2-2, with D unresolved. Looked up from germline, CDR1 is LNHDA and CDR2 is SQIVND (reference sequence). Deletions cut 5 bases from V and 0 bases from J, with 13 bases between. The CDR3 has 16 residues. DNA for the CDR3: TGTGCCAGTAGTCGGCAGGCCATCTCGAACACCGGGGAGCTGTTTTTT. Amino acids: CASSRQAISNTGELFF.

The rearrangement uses TRBV9 and TRBJ1-4; D is ambiguous. Germline V CDR1 and CDR2: SGDLS, YYNGEE. The length of the CDR3 is 14 residues. The V end was cut by 6 bases, the J end by 6 bases, with 15 bases between. The CDR3 DNA reads as TGTGCCAGCAATGACGGACTTGCGGATGAAAAACTGTTTTTT. Translated, it gives CASNDGLADEKLFF.

This chain links TRBV5-1 with TRBJ2-5; TRBD2 agrees at 11 bases. The germline V gene encodes CDR1 SGHRS and CDR2 YFSETQ. The CDR3 covers 17 residues. V dropped 7 bases and J dropped 0; count of bases not matched to a gene: 11. CDR3 sequence reads: CASAGVPSGRYQETQYF. The CDR3 nucleotides read TGCGCCAGCGCCGGCGTACCTAGCGGGAGGTACCAAGAGACCCAGTACTTC. Together with reference TRBV5-1 and TRBJ2-5, the CDR3 gives the full variable domain: KAGVTQTPRYLIKTRGQQVTLSCSPISGHRSVSWYQQTPGQGLQFLFEYFSETQRNKGNFPGRFSGRQFSNSRSEMNVSTLELGDSALYLCASAGVPSGRYQETQYFGPGTRLLVL.